This T cell receptor beta chain was observed in a study of vaccination effects on CD4 cells after COVID-19. Peptide-pool stimulation followed by sequencing identified expanded antigen-specific CD4+ clonotypes in the ViraFEST assay. When around 10 days of culture had elapsed, CD4+ T cells were isolated. Vaccine recipients, nucleocapsid antibody negative, had no prior SARS-CoV-2 infection. It was with about 9.3 IU/ml IL-2 and about 10 ug/ml peptides that under 2.5 million PBMC per well were cultured. IL-2 medium was substituted for half the medium on days 3 and 7. Broader study findings: Clones that were induced by infection or by vaccine showed marked contraction late after vaccination.

Here immunoSEQ multiplex PCR was the method, and the copy in TCRdb shows in-frame clones only, minus some. Here the sample spans 27,000 or so clones, around three quarters being singletons. A word on this clone: Its antigen is unidentified.

Germline V gene data show CDR1 as SNHLY and CDR2 as FYNNEI. The CDR3 totals 15 residues. Trimming pared 5 bases from V and 1 base from J, leaving 9 bases between. This specimen consisted of CD4+ T cells from PBMCs cultured with SARS-CoV-2 spike peptides, obtained before COVID-19 vaccination. The V call is TRBV2, the J call TRBJ2-6; D not certain. The source of this sequence is a human donor who received a COVID-19 vaccine. CDR3 in amino acids: CASSRDASGANVLTF. CDR3 nucleotides: TGTGCCAGCAGTCGTGACGCATCTGGGGCCAACGTCCTGACTTTC.